This T cell receptor beta chain was observed in a study of T cells in Graves' hyperthyroidism and ophthalmopathy. Whole-study results and caveats: In simple terms, a model built on 13 V-J features told ophthalmopathy apart from stable hyperthyroidism.

The study defined stable Graves' hyperthyroidism as no ophthalmopathy progression within 18 months. Used for diagnoses were clinical symptoms, serum thyroxine and TRAb, thyroid ultrasound and orbital computed tomography. The CDR3 runs to 16 residues. In germline, CDR1 is DFQATT, CDR2 SNEGSKA (reference sequence). V dropped 1 base and J dropped 4; count of bases not matched to a gene: 3. It was RNA transcripts that yielded the amplified TCR beta CDR3 regions. TCR CDR3 regions were first amplified by RT-PCR with HTBI primers. A single record per CDR3 protein comes from TCRdb applying MiXCR to the multiplex PCR reads. The sample yields about 560,000 distinct CDR3 sequences, 14% seen once. On this clonotype itself: Antigen: not known.

The sequence came from a middle-aged woman with Graves' hyperthyroidism. The sequencing sample was made of blood. The chain has TRBV20-1 and TRBJ2-2; 13 bases are shared with TRBD2. The CDR3 spells CSARGTSGSRTGELFF. CDR3 sequence (DNA): TGCAGTGCTAGAGGGACTAGCGGGAGTCGCACCGGGGAGCTGTTTTTT.